A selection of T cell receptor beta chains follows, all from one sample in a study of human T cells and chemical hapten exposure. TCRdb ran MiXCR on the RACE reads and lists one entry per CDR3 protein. Among about 65,000 distinct CDR3 sequences, under 7.5% were seen once, and the ten largest hold 3.4%. What was sequenced was whole blood. The receptors shown here come from a female donor in good health. Some clones in this sample may be carry-over from other donors' samples. Both conserved end residues are part of each CDR3. The D gene is left open where the match is weak. Only some rows state a clone size, as once, few, many or a class for expanded clones.

>TRBD2|TRBJ2-3|many|TRBV11-3
CASSRGGLAGGDTQYF
TGTGCCAGCAGCCGAGGGGGACTAGCGGGAGGAGATACGCAGTATTTT
>TRBD2|TRBJ2-1|.|TRBV7-6
CASSLVVSGRGSRSNEQFF
TGTGCCAGCAGCTTAGTAGTTAGCGGGAGGGGAAGTCGGAGCAATGAGCAGTTCTTC
>.|TRBJ1-3|many|TRBV20-1
CSAARVRGSGNTIYF
TGCAGTGCCGCACGGGTCAGAGGGTCTGGAAACACCATATATTTT
>TRBD2|TRBJ2-4|many|TRBV6-2/TRBV6-3
CASNQPGLAGNIQYF
TGTGCCAGCAATCAACCTGGGCTAGCGGGGAACATTCAGTACTTC
>TRBD2|TRBJ2-7|few|TRBV20-1
CSAKGSAGEYEQYF
TGCAGTGCTAAGGGATCGGCGGGAGAGTACGAGCAGTACTTC
>.|TRBJ2-7|.|TRBV10-3
CAISGEGGGSEQYF
TGTGCCATCAGTGGGGAGGGGGGGGGCAGCGAGCAGTACTTC
>TRBD1|TRBJ1-2|.|TRBV9
CASSPLTGGNYGYTF
TGTGCCAGCAGCCCACTGACAGGGGGCAATTATGGCTACACCTTC
>.|TRBJ2-3|many|TRBV28
CASSSYTSRTDTQYF
TGTGCCAGCAGTTCATACACCTCCCGCACAGATACGCAGTATTTT
>.|TRBJ2-3|many|TRBV6-4
CASSDGASPTDTQYF
TGTGCCAGCAGTGATGGGGCTAGCCCCACAGATACGCAGTATTTT
>TRBD1|TRBJ1-5|.|TRBV27
CALHGTGGGQPQHF
TGTGCCCTGCACGGGACAGGGGGCGGTCAGCCCCAGCATTTT
>TRBD1|TRBJ1-2|many|TRBV18
CASSPPTGHAYGYTF
TGTGCCAGCTCACCACCGACAGGGCATGCCTATGGCTACACCTTC
>.|TRBJ2-3|.|TRBV12-3/TRBV12-4
CASAFISGADTQYF
TGTGCCAGCGCCTTCATTTCGGGAGCAGATACGCAGTATTTT
>TRBD1|TRBJ2-3|many|TRBV28
CASSLSQGADTQYF
TGTGCCAGCAGTTTGTCTCAGGGGGCAGATACGCAGTATTTT
>.|TRBJ2-6|.|TRBV2
CASTPRSYESSGANVLTF
TGTGCCAGCACCCCAAGGTCCTATGAGAGCTCTGGGGCCAACGTCCTGACTTTC
>.|TRBJ1-1|few|TRBV2
CASTLQTVGQLNTEAFF
TGTGCCAGCACTCTCCAAACGGTAGGACAGCTGAACACTGAAGCTTTCTTT
>TRBD2|TRBJ2-7|many|TRBV6-2/TRBV6-3
CASTMSGSYEQYF
TGTGCCAGCACTATGAGCGGGAGCTACGAGCAGTACTTC
>TRBD2|TRBJ2-5|once|TRBV20-1
CSATTGLAGGPETQYF
TGCAGTGCCACTACGGGACTAGCGGGAGGGCCGGAGACCCAGTACTTC